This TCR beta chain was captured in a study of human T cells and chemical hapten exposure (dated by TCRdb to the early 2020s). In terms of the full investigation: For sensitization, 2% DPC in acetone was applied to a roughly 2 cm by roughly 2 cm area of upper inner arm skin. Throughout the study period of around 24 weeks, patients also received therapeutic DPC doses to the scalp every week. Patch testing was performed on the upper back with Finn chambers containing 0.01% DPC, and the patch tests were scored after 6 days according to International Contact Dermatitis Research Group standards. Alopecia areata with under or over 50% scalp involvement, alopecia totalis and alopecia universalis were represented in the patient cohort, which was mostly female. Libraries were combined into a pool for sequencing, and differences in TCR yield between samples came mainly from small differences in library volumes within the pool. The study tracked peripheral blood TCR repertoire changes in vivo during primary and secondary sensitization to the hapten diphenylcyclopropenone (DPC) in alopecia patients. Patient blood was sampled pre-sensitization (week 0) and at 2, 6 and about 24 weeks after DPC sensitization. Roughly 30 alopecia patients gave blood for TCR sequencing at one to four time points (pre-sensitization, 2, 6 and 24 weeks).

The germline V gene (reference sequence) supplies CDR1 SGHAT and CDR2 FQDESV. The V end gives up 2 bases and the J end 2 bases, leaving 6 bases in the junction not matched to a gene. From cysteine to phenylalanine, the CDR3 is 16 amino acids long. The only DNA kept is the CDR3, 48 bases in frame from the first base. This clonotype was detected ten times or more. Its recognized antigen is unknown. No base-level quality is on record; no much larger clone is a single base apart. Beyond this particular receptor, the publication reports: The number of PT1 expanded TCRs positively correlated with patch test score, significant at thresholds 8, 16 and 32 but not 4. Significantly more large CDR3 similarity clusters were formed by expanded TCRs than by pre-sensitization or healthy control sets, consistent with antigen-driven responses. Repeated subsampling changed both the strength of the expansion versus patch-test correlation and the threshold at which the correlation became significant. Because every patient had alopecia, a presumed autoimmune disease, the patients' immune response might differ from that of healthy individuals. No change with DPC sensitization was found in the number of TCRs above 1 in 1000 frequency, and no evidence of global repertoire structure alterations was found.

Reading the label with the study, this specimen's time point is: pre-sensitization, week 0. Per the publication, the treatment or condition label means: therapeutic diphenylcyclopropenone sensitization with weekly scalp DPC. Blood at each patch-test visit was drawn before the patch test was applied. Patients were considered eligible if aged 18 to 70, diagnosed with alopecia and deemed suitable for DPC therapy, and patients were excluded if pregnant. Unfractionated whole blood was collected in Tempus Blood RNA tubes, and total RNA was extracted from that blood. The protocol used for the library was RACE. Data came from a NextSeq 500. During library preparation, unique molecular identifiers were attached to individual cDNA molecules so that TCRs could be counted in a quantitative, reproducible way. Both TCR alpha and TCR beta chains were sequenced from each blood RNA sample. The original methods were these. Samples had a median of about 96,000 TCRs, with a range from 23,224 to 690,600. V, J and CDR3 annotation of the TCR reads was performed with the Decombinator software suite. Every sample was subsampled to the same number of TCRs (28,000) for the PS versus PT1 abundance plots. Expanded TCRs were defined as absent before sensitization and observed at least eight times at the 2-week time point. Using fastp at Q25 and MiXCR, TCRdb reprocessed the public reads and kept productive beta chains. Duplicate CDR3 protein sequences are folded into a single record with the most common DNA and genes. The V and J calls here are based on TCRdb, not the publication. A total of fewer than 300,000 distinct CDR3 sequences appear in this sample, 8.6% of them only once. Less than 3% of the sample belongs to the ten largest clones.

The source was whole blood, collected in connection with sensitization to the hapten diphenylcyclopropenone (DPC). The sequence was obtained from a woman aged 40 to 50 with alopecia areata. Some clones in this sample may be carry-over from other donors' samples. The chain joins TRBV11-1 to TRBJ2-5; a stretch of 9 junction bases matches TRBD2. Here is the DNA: TGTGCCAGCAGCTTAAGGAGCGGGAGGCGGCAAGAGACCCAGTACTTC. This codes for CASSLRSGRRQETQYF.